These 22 T cell receptor beta chains were all obtained from the same sample, sequenced in a study of OX40 agonist ivuxolimab in advanced cancers. Data came from immunoSEQ multiplex PCR; TCRdb stores just in-frame clones and leaves some out. The sample carries 50,000 or so clones, around nine tenths recorded once. Sample: CD4+ or CD8+ T cells sorted from blood, taken in a trial of the OX40 agonist ivuxolimab. These TCRs come from an adult with an advanced solid tumor such as melanoma, head and neck, liver or kidney cancer.

The CDR3: CASSLEGGSTEAFF. The CDR3 DNA reads as TGCGCCAGCAGCTTGGAAGGGGGGTCCACTGAAGCTTTCTTT. J is TRBJ1-1 and V is TRBV5-1; weak D call: TRBD1 (6 bases). The CDR3 loop spans 14 amino acids. The germline CDR1 and CDR2 sequences are SGHRS and YFSETQ. Trimming took 0 bases from V and 4 from J, leaving 10 bases between them.

This clone was picked up a small number of times. V gene TRBV7-8 combines with J gene TRBJ2-3; D is unresolved. The CDR3 consists of 16 residues. V was trimmed by 5 bases and J by 5 bases, leaving 20 bases between them. Germline lookup yields CDR1 SGHVS and CDR2 FQNEAQ. The CDR3 DNA is TGTGCCAGCAGCCTGGTAGTATTTTCTCATCGAGATACGCAGTATTTT. It specifies CASSLVVFSHRDTQYF.

The chain links TRBV28 to TRBJ1-5; no clear D gene. Germline V gene data show CDR1 as MDHEN and CDR2 as SYDVKM. The CDR3 covers 13 residues. The V end was cut by 6 bases, the J end by 0 bases, with 6 bases between. The CDR3 DNA is TGTGCCAGCAGACGGGTTAGCAATCAGCCCCAGCATTTT. Amino acid sequence: CASRRVSNQPQHF. Drawing the rest from reference TRBV28 and TRBJ1-5, the complete variable domain is DVKVTQSSRYLVKRTGEKVFLECVQDMDHENMFWYRQDPGLGLRLIYFSYDVKMKEKGDIPEGYSVSREKKERFSLILESASTNQTSMYLCASRRVSNQPQHFGDGTRLSIL.

This chain joins TRBV6-5 and TRBJ1-3, with no clear D. The CDR3 loop spans 13 amino acids. Deletions cut 9 bases from V and 3 bases from J, with 12 bases between. The germline CDR1 and CDR2 sequences are MNHEY and SVGAGI. Here the CDR3 reads CASLERLGNTIYF. In DNA, the CDR3 is TGTGCCAGTTTAGAGAGACTTGGAAACACCATATATTTT.

This CDR3 is CASTPGGRGSDTQYF. The DNA for the CDR3 is TGTGCCAGCACCCCAGGGGGCAGGGGCTCAGATACGCAGTATTTT. The chain is built from TRBV25-1 and TRBJ2-3; 8 nucleotides agree with TRBD1. V lost 7 bases to trimming and J lost 4 bases; unmatched junction nucleotides: 10. CDR3 length: 15 residues. The germline V gene encodes CDR1 MGHDK and CDR2 SYGVNS.

The rearrangement links TRBV5-4 to TRBJ2-5; D remains ambiguous. The CDR3 loop spans 12 amino acids. V shed 0 bases and J shed 5 bases, with 5 bases lying between them. The germline V gene has CDR1 SGHNT and CDR2 YYREEE (reference sequence). As DNA, the CDR3 is TGTGCCAGCAGCTTGGTTCACGAGACCCAGTACTTC. Its protein is CASSLVHETQYF.

The V call is TRBV6-5, the J call TRBJ2-7; the D gene is possibly TRBD2 (6 bases). Trimming took 8 bases from V and 6 from J, leaving 14 bases between them. The CDR3 length is 12 residues. Germline CDR1 is MNHEY and CDR2 is SVGAGI. The CDR3: CASRLGGGEQYF. CDR3 nucleotides: TGTGCCAGCCGACTCGGGGGAGGCGAGCAGTACTTC.

About this clone: A read error may account for a junction end that differs from germline. The V call is TRBV5-6, the J call TRBJ2-1; D might be TRBD1 or TRBD2, each matching 5 bases. Germline CDR1 SGHDT, CDR2 YYEEEE. This CDR3 contains 14 residues. The CDR3 DNA follows: TGTGCCAGCAGCTTGGGACAGTCTCTTCCCCCCGGGGTCTTC. Its protein is CASSLGQSLPPGVF.

This clone is a singleton in its sample. CDR3 sequence: CASSFDSSSGNTIYF. CDR3 nucleotide sequence: TGTGCCAGCAGTTTCGACAGTAGCTCTGGAAACACCATATATTTT. V usage is TRBV6-6 and J usage is TRBJ1-3, with TRBD1 as a possible D gene (5 bases). This CDR3 has 15 amino acids. The V end lost 4 bases, the J end lost 0 bases, and 10 bases lay between the germline ends. Germline CDR1 and CDR2: MNHNY and SVGAGI (reference sequence).

The chain couples TRBV5-1 to TRBJ2-3; D may be TRBD1 (6 bases). Germline V gene data show CDR1 as SGHRS and CDR2 as YFSETQ. The CDR3 length is 15 residues. V lost 7 bases to trimming and J lost 0 bases, with 15 bases between them. Written as DNA, the CDR3 is TGCGCCAGCGGGCAGACAGGACAGAGCACAGATACGCAGTATTTT. This sequence encodes CASGQTGQSTDTQYF.

The CDR3 DNA follows: TGCGCCAGCAGCCGGAAGGGACAGGAAGGCTCCTATAATTCACCCCTCCACTTT. Translating gives CASSRKGQEGSYNSPLHF. The chain combines TRBV4-1 with TRBJ1-6; 8 bases are shared with TRBD1. CDR1 is MGHRA, CDR2 YSYEKL, per germline. The CDR3 runs to 18 residues. V trimming: 4 bases; J trimming: 0 bases; junction bases outside the gene matches: 8.

The chain combines TRBV28 with TRBJ2-1, with D possibly matching TRBD1 (5 bases). The germline CDR1 and CDR2 sequences are MDHEN and SYDVKM. The V gene lost 7 bases and the J gene lost 2 bases, with 15 bases spanning the gap. The CDR3 extends over 15 amino acids. The CDR3 region is CASTQGGFPYNEQFF. DNA of the CDR3: TGTGCCAGCACCCAGGGCGGATTCCCCTACAATGAGCAGTTCTTC.

This rearrangement joins TRBV27 to TRBJ1-2; 7 bases are shared with TRBD1. Germline CDR1 reads MNHEY; CDR2 reads SMNVEV (reference sequence). This CDR3 has 13 residues. J lost 2 bases, V lost 6 bases, and 3 bases had no gene match. The chain's CDR3 is CASSPTGNYGYTF. Here the CDR3 DNA reads TGTGCCAGCAGCCCGACAGGGAACTATGGCTACACCTTC.

Turning to this clone: The same CDR3 can be traced to other DNA sequences in this sample. This CDR3 reads CASSQDRGTEYNEQFF. The CDR3 DNA is TGCGCCAGCAGCCAAGATCGTGGGACAGAATACAATGAGCAGTTCTTC. The chain joins TRBV4-3 to TRBJ2-1, with TRBD1 identical over 7 bases. The CDR3 loop spans 16 amino acids. CDR1 is LGHNA, CDR2 YSLEER, per germline. With V trimmed by 0 bases and J by 4 bases, 6 bases remained unmatched.

This chain uses TRBV6-1 with TRBJ1-2; perhaps TRBD1 as D (6 bases). CDR1 and CDR2 (germline): MNHNS, SASEGT. V was shortened by 10 bases and J by 0 bases, with 18 bases between the two germline ends. This CDR3 region has 15 residues. The CDR3 DNA sequence: TGTGCCACGGAACAGGGAATCTCCCCTAACTATGGCTACACCTTC. Its translation: CATEQGISPNYGYTF.

The chain combines TRBV7-3 with TRBJ2-2; D could derive from TRBD1 or TRBD2 (5 bases each). Looked up from germline, CDR1 is SGHTA and CDR2 is FQGTGA. Between the trimmed V and J ends, which lost 5 bases and 2 bases, there was a span of 12 bases. This CDR3 is 15 amino acids long. CDR3 in amino acids: CASSQSGGNTGELFF. CDR3 sequence (DNA): TGTGCCAGCAGCCAAAGTGGGGGAAACACCGGGGAGCTGTTTTTT.

The DNA for the CDR3 is TGCGCCAGCAGTAGCCTAGCGGGAGCCTCGCAGTACTTC. Its translation is CASSSLAGASQYF. This chain joins TRBV10-1 and TRBJ2-7; 10 bases are a match to TRBD2. The V gene's germline CDR1 is WNHNN and CDR2 SYGVQD (reference sequence). CDR3 length equals 13 residues. After removal of 5 bases from V and 9 bases from J, the junction contained 7 bases not matched to a gene.

The chain couples TRBV9 to TRBJ1-2; TRBD1 might be the D (5 bases). V was shortened by 5 bases and J by 3 bases, with 11 bases between the two germline ends. The CDR3 loop spans 13 amino acids. Germline CDR1 and CDR2: SGDLS and YYNGEE. DNA of the CDR3: TGTGCCAGCAGTAGAGGGACGGACTATGGCTACACCTTC. It specifies CASSRGTDYGYTF.

CDR3 DNA: TGCGCCAGCAGCTTGGAGGGAGTCTCCTACAATGAGCAGTTCTTC. This encodes CASSLEGVSYNEQFF. The chain recombines TRBV5-1 with TRBJ2-1, with D possibly TRBD2 on 5 matching bases. Trimming left V 0 bases short and J 0 bases short, with 7 bases between. CDR3 size: 15 residues. Germline-derived CDR1 and CDR2 are SGHRS and YFSETQ. Together with reference TRBV5-1 and TRBJ2-1, the CDR3 gives the full variable domain: KAGVTQTPRYLIKTRGQQVTLSCSPISGHRSVSWYQQTPGQGLQFLFEYFSETQRNKGNFPGRFSGRQFSNSRSEMNVSTLELGDSALYLCASSLEGVSYNEQFFGPGTRLTVL.

The CDR3 protein is CASSWTGQLIQETQYF. The DNA for the CDR3 is TGTGCCAGCAGCTGGACGGGACAACTAATCCAAGAGACCCAGTACTTC. V is TRBV5-8 and J is TRBJ2-5; possible D gene TRBD1, 6 bases. CDR1 and CDR2 from the germline V gene are SGHTS and YDEGEE. The CDR3 contains 16 residues. V was cut by 3 bases and J by 1 base, with 16 bases left in between.

The gene calls are TRBV29-1 and TRBJ2-1, with 9 bases matching TRBD2. Germline CDR1 reads SQVTM; CDR2 reads ANQGSEA. CDR3 length: 16 residues. The V segment lost 6 bases and the J segment 6 bases; nucleotides outside the gene matches: 15. The CDR3 spells CSVLLRAGGPGNEQFF. The DNA of the CDR3 is TGCAGCGTCCTCCTACGCGCGGGAGGGCCGGGCAATGAGCAGTTCTTC.

V usage is TRBV6-5 and J usage is TRBJ2-3, with 7 bases identical to TRBD2. V trimming: 4 bases; J trimming: 0 bases; junction bases outside the gene matches: 4. Germline V gene lookup returns CDR1 MNHEY and CDR2 SVGAGI. The CDR3 loop spans 15 amino acids. The CDR3 sequence is CASSSSGTSTDTQYF. The CDR3 DNA reads TGTGCCAGCAGTTCCAGCGGGACTAGCACAGATACGCAGTATTTT.